A selection of T cell receptor beta chains follows, all from one sample in a study of shared clonotypes between healthy human individuals. The assay was immunoSEQ multiplex PCR, and TCRdb's table has in-frame clones only and misses some. Of about 2.4 million clones listed, more than 90% were seen once; the top ten hold 0.13% to 0.15%. Material: naive CD4+ T cells sorted from blood. Every receptor here comes from a man between 18 and 35 years old in good health. The CDR3 runs from the conserved cysteine through the conserved F or W. The D gene is left open where the match is weak. Clone size is stated in some rows and not others, as once, few, many or a class when expanded.

>.|TRBJ1-5|.|TRBV6-6
TGTGCCAGCACCCTCATGCCAGGACCACAGCCCCAGCATTTT
CASTLMPGPQPQHF
>.|TRBJ2-5|.|TRBV10-1
TGCGCCAGCAGTAGAACGGACCAAACGGAGACCCAGTACTTC
CASSRTDQTETQYF
>.|TRBJ2-7|.|TRBV19
TGTGCCAGTAGTCCCTCCTTGCTAGCGTACGTGTACGAGCAGTACTTC
CASSPSLLAYVYEQYF
>.|TRBJ2-6|.|TRBV6-4
TGTGCCAGCAGTTGGCAAGGTGGTTTCTCTGGGGCCAACGTCCTGACTTTC
CASSWQGGFSGANVLTF
>.|TRBJ2-4|.|TRBV18
TGTGCCAGCTCATCCGACAGTAAAAACATTCAGTACTTC
CASSSDSKNIQYF
>.|TRBJ2-7|.|TRBV10-3
TGTGCCATCAGTGAGTCCGGGAAGCGGCCTGTTTCCTACGAGCAGTACTTC
CAISESGKRPVSYEQYF
>.|TRBJ2-1|TRBD2|TRBV10-3
TGTGCCATCAGTCCGGGACTAGCGGGGGGGAGCTCCTACAATGAGCAGTTCTTC
CAISPGLAGGSSYNEQFF
>.|TRBJ1-1|.|TRBV11-2
TGTGCCAGCAGCTTAGATAGCCGGTATGAAGCTTTCTTT
CASSLDSRYEAFF
>.|TRBJ2-5|TRBD2|TRBV11-2
TGTGCCAGCAGCCCAGGACAGCGGGAGGGTCGGGAGACCCAGTACTTC
CASSPGQREGRETQYF
>few|TRBJ1-1|.|TRBV7-9
TGTGCCAGCAGCTGGGGCAGCAACACTGAAGCTTTCTTT
CASSWGSNTEAFF
>once|TRBJ2-3|.|TRBV2
TGTGCCAGCAGTGAAGAAGAGGGCGAGGAGTCGGGCACAGATACGCAGTATTTT
CASSEEEGEESGTDTQYF
>.|TRBJ1-2|.|TRBV18
TGTGCCAGCTCACCACAGGGAACAAACTATGGCTACACCTTC
CASSPQGTNYGYTF
>.|TRBJ2-2|.|TRBV25-1
TGTGCCAGCAGTGTAAAGGGGGAGAACACCGGGGAGCTGTTTTTT
CASSVKGENTGELFF
>.|TRBJ2-1|TRBD1|TRBV7-2
TGTGCCAGCAGCTTAGCTGGGACAGGGATGTACAATGAGCAGTTCTTC
CASSLAGTGMYNEQFF
>once|TRBJ2-7|.|TRBV5-1
TGCGCCAGCAGCTTGGAAGGGACGGCGAGCGAGCAGTACTTC
CASSLEGTASEQYF
>once|TRBJ2-1|.|TRBV11-2
TGTGCCAGCAGCTTAGAAGTAGCGGTCTCCTACAATGAGCAGTTCTTC
CASSLEVAVSYNEQFF
>.|TRBJ2-7|TRBD1|TRBV11-2
TGTGCCAGCAGCTTAGTAGACAGGGTCTCCTACGAGCAGTACTTC
CASSLVDRVSYEQYF
>once|TRBJ1-1|.|TRBV9
TGTGCCAGCAGCGTTGAACAGGGAGGAGGCACTGAAGCTTTCTTT
CASSVEQGGGTEAFF
>.|TRBJ2-3|TRBD1|TRBV5-4
TGTGCCAGCAACTCCCAGACAGGGTCGGATACGCAGTATTTT
CASNSQTGSDTQYF
>once|TRBJ1-2|.|TRBV5-1
TGCGCCAGCAGCCCACAGGTCTCTAACTATGGCTACACCTTC
CASSPQVSNYGYTF
>.|TRBJ2-5|TRBD1|TRBV10-3
TGTGCCATCAGTGAGTCGGGACAGGGGAGGGAGACCCAGTACTTC
CAISESGQGRETQYF
>.|TRBJ2-7|.|TRBV6-7
TGTGCCAGCAGTTACCTGGTCTTGTCGCACAGGCTAAGGGACGAGCAGTACTTC
CASSYLVLSHRLRDEQYF
>once|TRBJ1-3|.|TRBV6-5
TGTGCCAGTCTAGGTGTCGCTGGAAACACCATATATTTT
CASLGVAGNTIYF
>.|TRBJ1-5|.|TRBV6-1
TGTGCCAGCAGTGAAAAGGGTTACAGCAATCAGCCCCAGCATTTT
CASSEKGYSNQPQHF
>once|TRBJ1-4|.|TRBV6-1
TGTGCCAGCAGTGAAGGCTTTTCGGGCTTGGGAAAACTGTTTTTT
CASSEGFSGLGKLFF
>.|TRBJ1-5|TRBD1|TRBV4-3
TGCGCCAGCAGCCAGAACCGGGACAGGGGGCTTAATCAGCCCCAGCATTTT
CASSQNRDRGLNQPQHF
>.|TRBJ2-7|.|TRBV7-3
TGTGCCAGCAGGAAACTAGGTGGCCTCTCCGAGCAGTACTTC
CASRKLGGLSEQYF
>.|TRBJ2-2|.|TRBV4-1
TGCGCCAGCAGCCGCCCAGGCAGCCTCACCGGGGAGCTGTTTTTT
CASSRPGSLTGELFF
>.|TRBJ2-7|TRBD1|TRBV2
TGTGCCAGCAGTGAAAACAGGGGGGATTTCTACGAGCAGTACTTC
CASSENRGDFYEQYF
>.|TRBJ2-7|TRBD2|TRBV6-1
TGTGCCAGCACCTCTAGCGGGTCCTACGAGCAGTACTTC
CASTSSGSYEQYF
>.|TRBJ2-1|.|TRBV4-1
TGCGCCAGCAGCCAAGCCGACCTTAGCTCCTACAATGAGCAGTTCTTC
CASSQADLSSYNEQFF
>.|TRBJ1-2|.|TRBV11-2
TGTGCCAGCAGCTTGTCCCGGACAGCTATTAACTATGGCTACACCTTC
CASSLSRTAINYGYTF
>.|TRBJ2-5|.|TRBV19
TGTGCCAGTAGTCTTGGCGACAGGCCCCCAGAGACCCAGTACTTC
CASSLGDRPPETQYF
>.|TRBJ1-1|.|TRBV19
TGTGCCAGTAGTATTGCAACAGGGAACACTGAAGCTTTCTTT
CASSIATGNTEAFF
>once|TRBJ1-2|TRBD1|TRBV5-1
TGCGCCAGCAGCCCACCCTCCGGCGGGACAGGGTCTGCCCATGGCTACACCTTC
CASSPPSGGTGSAHGYTF
>.|TRBJ1-4|.|TRBV25-1
TGTGCCAGCAGTGCCTCGACGAAAAATGAAAAACTGTTTTTT
CASSASTKNEKLFF
>.|TRBJ2-5|TRBD2|TRBV30
TGTGCCTGGAGGGGCCGGGGGGAACAAGAGACCCAGTACTTC
CAWRGRGEQETQYF
>few|TRBJ1-1|.|TRBV10-1
TGCGCCAGCAGTGAGGCAATGAACACTGAAGCTTTCTTT
CASSEAMNTEAFF
>once|TRBJ2-3|.|TRBV5-1
TGCGCCAGCAGCTTGGAGTCAGATACGCAGTATTTT
CASSLESDTQYF
>once|TRBJ1-2|TRBD1|TRBV5-4
TGTGCCAGCAGCTTGGACCCGGGGACAGGGGGAAACTATGGCTACACCTTC
CASSLDPGTGGNYGYTF
>.|TRBJ2-7|.|TRBV19
TGTGCCAGCGCACAGGGCGCCTACGAGCAGTACTTC
CASAQGAYEQYF
>.|TRBJ2-7|TRBD2|TRBV19
TGTGCCAGTAGTATAGGCCTAGCGGGAGGGCCGAACGAGCAGTACTTC
CASSIGLAGGPNEQYF
>few|TRBJ1-2|TRBD1|TRBV10-1
TGCGCCAGCATTATCCCGGGACAGGGAGGGGATGGCTACACCTTC
CASIIPGQGGDGYTF